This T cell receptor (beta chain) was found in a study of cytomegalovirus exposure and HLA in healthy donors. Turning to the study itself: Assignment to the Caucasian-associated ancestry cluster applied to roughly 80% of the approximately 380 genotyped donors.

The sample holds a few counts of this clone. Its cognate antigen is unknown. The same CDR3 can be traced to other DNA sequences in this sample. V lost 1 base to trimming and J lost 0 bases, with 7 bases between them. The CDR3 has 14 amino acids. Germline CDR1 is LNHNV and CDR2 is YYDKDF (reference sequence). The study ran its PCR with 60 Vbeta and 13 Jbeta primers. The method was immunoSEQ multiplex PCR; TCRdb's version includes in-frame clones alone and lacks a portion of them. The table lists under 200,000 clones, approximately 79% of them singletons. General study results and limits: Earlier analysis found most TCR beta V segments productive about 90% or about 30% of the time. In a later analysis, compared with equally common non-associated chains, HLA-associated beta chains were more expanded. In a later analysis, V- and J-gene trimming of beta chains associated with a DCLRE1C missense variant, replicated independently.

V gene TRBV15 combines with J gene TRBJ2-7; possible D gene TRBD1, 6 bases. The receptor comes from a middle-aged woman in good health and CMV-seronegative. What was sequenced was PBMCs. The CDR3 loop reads CATSRVDSSYEQYF. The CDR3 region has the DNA TGTGCCACCAGCAGAGTGGACAGCTCCTACGAGCAGTACTTC.